This TCR beta chain stems from a study of blood T cell repertoires in COVID-19. The overall study: Samples representing acute and convalescent COVID-19 were sourced from the United States, Italy and Spain.

V was pared by 0 bases and J by 2 bases, with 6 bases of the junction left unmatched. The CDR3 totals 17 residues. CDR1 is LNHNV and CDR2 is YYDKDF in the germline V gene (reference sequence). This study enrolled people aged roughly 18 to 89 from approximately 24 US geographic areas. Which cohort a participant joined came from the clinical history participants gave. As originally analysed: Reference gene primer amplification in the assay estimated nucleated cell counts. The protocol was immunoSEQ multiplex PCR, while the TCRdb copy is restricted to in-frame clones and leaves out a portion. V and J calls plus clone size are reproduced from that table; the DNA served to infer D and trimming. The data show some 250,000 clones, 85% to 90% seen once.

The TCR sequence derives from a man aged 35 to 55 who had recovered from COVID-19. Specimen: PBMCs or T cells enriched from blood (not recorded which). The chain carries TRBV15 and TRBJ2-3, with 9 nucleotides matching TRBD2. CDR3 protein: CATSRDGVAGVTDTQYF. The CDR3 DNA is TGTGCCACCAGCAGAGACGGGGTAGCGGGGGTCACAGATACGCAGTATTTT.